A selection of T cell receptor beta chains follows, all from one sample in a study of low-dose radiotherapy and immunotherapy resistance in tumors. TCRdb re-called the reads with MiXCR, one entry per CDR3 protein. This sample has tens of thousands of distinct CDR3 sequences; 15% to 20% occur once, and the top ten carry roughly 2.8%. Sequenced here: PBMCs, sampled before treatment. These receptors were obtained from a male donor with prostate cancer. Both conserved end residues are part of each CDR3. Each record gives: clone size, V gene, J gene, D gene, CDR3 protein, CDR3 DNA. A D gene is named only where the DNA matches it firmly. The size of a clone is reported for some rows only, either as once, few or many, or as a class for expanded clones.

clone_size: -; v_call: TRBV7-8; j_call: TRBJ2-5; d_call: -; cdr3_aa: CASSFGIAETQYF; cdr3_nt: TGTGCCAGCAGCTTCGGAATAGCGGAGACCCAGTACTTC
clone_size: many; v_call: TRBV20-1; j_call: TRBJ2-3; d_call: -; cdr3_aa: CSARVSGLVADTQYF; cdr3_nt: TGCAGTGCTAGAGTTAGCGGACTCGTAGCAGATACGCAGTATTTT
clone_size: many; v_call: TRBV6-2/TRBV6-3; j_call: TRBJ1-4; d_call: -; cdr3_aa: CASSALRSNEKLFF; cdr3_nt: TGTGCCAGCAGTGCCCTCCGGTCTAATGAAAAACTGTTTTTT
clone_size: many; v_call: TRBV9; j_call: TRBJ1-1; d_call: -; cdr3_aa: CASSVAGGNTEAFF; cdr3_nt: TGTGCCAGCAGCGTAGCGGGGGGCAACACTGAAGCTTTCTTT
clone_size: -; v_call: TRBV5-1; j_call: TRBJ1-1; d_call: TRBD1; cdr3_aa: CASSLRRGLEVEAFF; cdr3_nt: TGCGCCAGCAGCTTGCGCAGGGGGCTGGAGGTTGAAGCTTTCTTT
clone_size: many; v_call: TRBV7-9; j_call: TRBJ2-5; d_call: -; cdr3_aa: CASRRGSRETQYF; cdr3_nt: TGTGCCAGCAGGCGGGGTTCCAGAGAGACCCAGTACTTC
clone_size: many; v_call: TRBV20-1; j_call: TRBJ2-1; d_call: -; cdr3_aa: CSAPGGLDHNEQFF; cdr3_nt: TGCAGTGCCCCCGGGGGGCTAGACCACAATGAGCAGTTCTTC
clone_size: many; v_call: TRBV4-2; j_call: TRBJ2-4; d_call: -; cdr3_aa: CASSPRSDSLNIQYF; cdr3_nt: TGTGCCAGCAGCCCAAGGTCCGACAGCCTAAACATTCAGTACTTC
clone_size: -; v_call: TRBV29-1; j_call: TRBJ2-2; d_call: TRBD1; cdr3_aa: CSTTGTGGADTGELFF; cdr3_nt: TGCAGCACCACCGGGACAGGGGGCGCAGACACCGGGGAGCTGTTTTTT
clone_size: -; v_call: TRBV11-2; j_call: TRBJ2-3; d_call: TRBD2; cdr3_aa: CASSLVRWGGDTQYF; cdr3_nt: TGTGCCAGCAGCTTAGTGAGGTGGGGGGGAGATACGCAGTATTTT
clone_size: many; v_call: TRBV7-2; j_call: TRBJ2-7; d_call: TRBD1; cdr3_aa: CASSPPSGTGDFYEQYF; cdr3_nt: TGTGCCAGCAGCCCCCCCTCCGGGACAGGGGACTTTTACGAGCAGTACTTC
clone_size: -; v_call: TRBV12-3/TRBV12-4; j_call: TRBJ1-2; d_call: -; cdr3_aa: CASSLLWGQTYYGYTF; cdr3_nt: TGTGCCAGCAGTTTACTTTGGGGGCAGACCTACTATGGCTACACCTTC
clone_size: many; v_call: TRBV19; j_call: TRBJ1-5; d_call: -; cdr3_aa: CASSTGPDQPQHF; cdr3_nt: TGTGCCAGTAGTACTGGGCCGGATCAGCCCCAGCATTTT
clone_size: many; v_call: TRBV11-2; j_call: TRBJ2-4; d_call: -; cdr3_aa: CASSRLRGKNIQYF; cdr3_nt: TGTGCCAGCAGTAGACTACGGGGCAAAAACATTCAGTACTTC
clone_size: many; v_call: TRBV20-1; j_call: TRBJ2-3; d_call: TRBD2; cdr3_aa: CSARAGLAGDTQYF; cdr3_nt: TGCAGTGCTAGAGCCGGACTAGCGGGAGATACGCAGTATTTT
clone_size: -; v_call: TRBV12-3/TRBV12-4; j_call: TRBJ2-2; d_call: -; cdr3_aa: CASSPGDCGTPGSCFFF; cdr3_nt: -
clone_size: -; v_call: TRBV12-3/TRBV12-4; j_call: TRBJ1-5; d_call: -; cdr3_aa: CASSRAGGSNQPQHFF; cdr3_nt: -
clone_size: -; v_call: TRBV6-1; j_call: TRBJ2-7; d_call: -; cdr3_aa: CASSSPGREQYF; cdr3_nt: TGTGCCAGCAGTTCGCCGGGGAGGGAGCAGTACTTC